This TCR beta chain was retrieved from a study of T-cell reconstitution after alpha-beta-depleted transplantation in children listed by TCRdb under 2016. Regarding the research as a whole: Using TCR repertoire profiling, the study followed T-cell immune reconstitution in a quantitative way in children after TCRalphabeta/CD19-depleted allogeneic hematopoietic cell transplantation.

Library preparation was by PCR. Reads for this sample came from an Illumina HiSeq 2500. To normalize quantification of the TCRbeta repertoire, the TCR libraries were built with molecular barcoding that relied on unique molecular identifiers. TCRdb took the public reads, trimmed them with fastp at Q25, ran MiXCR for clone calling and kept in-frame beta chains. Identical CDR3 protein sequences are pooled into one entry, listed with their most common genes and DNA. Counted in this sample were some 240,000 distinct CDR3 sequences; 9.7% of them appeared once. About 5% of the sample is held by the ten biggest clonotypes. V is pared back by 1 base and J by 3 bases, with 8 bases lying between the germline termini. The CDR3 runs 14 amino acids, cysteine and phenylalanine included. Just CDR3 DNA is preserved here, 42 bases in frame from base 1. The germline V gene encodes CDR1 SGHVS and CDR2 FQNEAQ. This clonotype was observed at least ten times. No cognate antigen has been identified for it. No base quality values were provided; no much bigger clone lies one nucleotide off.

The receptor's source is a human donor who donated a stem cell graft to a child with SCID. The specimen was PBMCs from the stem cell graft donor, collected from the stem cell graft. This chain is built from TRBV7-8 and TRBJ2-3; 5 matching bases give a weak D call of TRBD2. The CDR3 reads CASSLDLATDTQYF. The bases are TGTGCCAGCAGCTTAGATCTAGCTACAGATACGCAGTATTTT.